This TCR beta chain was sequenced for a study of T cells after yellow fever vaccination (dated 2019 in TCRdb). About the study as a whole: Libraries from fractions with low cell numbers were prepared with the SMART-Seq v4 Ultra Low Input RNA kit. To follow T-cell clones before and after both primary and booster YFV17D yellow fever vaccination, bulk TCR alpha and beta repertoires underwent longitudinal sequencing. Two healthy male donors, one aged 18 to 29 and one aged 30 to 40 years, made up the cohort. Blood samples were taken at several timepoints before and after primary and secondary immunization, and bulk PBMC replicates and cell subsets were isolated. The study at large found these results: After the booster, most of the clones that had expanded following primary vaccination were detected again (96% of CD4 and roughly 88% of CD8), which suggests that memory was broadly maintained. The secondary T-cell response was weaker than the primary response but faster, peaking on day 5 instead of day 15. Because the study included only two donors, the extent to which the findings can be generalized is limited. Computational filtering was required because FACS-sorted repertoires could contain abundant contaminating clonotypes from the bulk population. A small share of clonotypes occurred in both CD4 and CD8 compartments, likely arising from convergent recombination.

Interpreted using the paper, the treatment or condition label stands for: live attenuated yellow fever vaccine strain. At each blood-draw timepoint, two biological replicates of bulk PBMCs were collected. A standard Ficoll-Paque protocol was used to isolate PBMCs from peripheral blood. TriZol was used to extract RNA from bulk PBMCs, from CD4 and CD8 fractions, and from dextramer-positive and dextramer-negative fractions. TCR cDNA was made using 5'RACE template switching, a step that added a universal primer site and unique molecular identifiers. cDNA synthesis was primed from both the TCR alpha and TCR beta constant segments. Libraries were amplified in two PCR steps, with sample barcodes and sequencing adapters added in the second step. Sequencing of libraries was performed on Illumina HiSeq 2500 (2x100 bp) or NovaSeq (2x150 bp). The study's processing was this. MIGEC handled demultiplexing of reads and collapsing into UMI consensus sequences, while MiXCR performed V(D)J alignment. Clonotypes responding to the vaccine were identified with edgeR on replicate PBMC samples, with the criteria of FDR below 0.01 and a log2 fold change above 5 up to day 15. CD4 or CD8 identity was assigned to each bulk clonotype according to whether the clonotype was present at higher abundance in the sequenced CD4 repertoire or the sequenced CD8 repertoire. The public reads were reprocessed in TCRdb via fastp at Q25 and MiXCR, keeping in-frame beta chains. Each record represents a unique CDR3 protein, reported with the most common genes and DNA among its rows. The V and J calls shown here were made by TCRdb, not taken from the authors' results. Across this sample there are around 610,000 distinct CDR3 sequences, with roughly 13% seen only once. Roughly an eighth of the sample belongs to the ten largest clones.

Turning to this clonotype: No antigen is known for it. Nothing much larger sits one base from this clone, and base qualities are not available.

The material sequenced was PBMCs, taken on the day of the yellow fever booster vaccination. The origin of this receptor is a man younger than 45 who received the YFV17D yellow fever vaccine.

The CDR3 here reads CATRATGTASTDTQYF. The bases are TGTGCCACCAGAGCGACCGGGACGGCTAGCACAGATACGCAGTATTTT. The chain is made from TRBV24-1 and TRBJ2-3, with the D assignment possibly TRBD1 or TRBD2, given 5 matching bases for each. V is cut by 7 bases and J by 0 bases, and the space between the germline ends is 16 bases. CDR1 and CDR2 (KGHDR, SFDVKD) derive from the germline V gene. CDR3 length: 16 amino acids, cysteine to phenylalanine. Only the CDR3 portion is preserved as DNA: 48 bases, with reading frame beginning at the first base.